This paragraph covers one T cell receptor (beta chain) sequence. Using immunoSEQ multiplex PCR, the repertoire was profiled, and TCRdb retains in-frame clones only, with some absent. The sample consists of some 380,000 clones, 87% of them appearing once. These data originate in a study of blood T cell repertoires in COVID-19. This receptor was identified in a man aged 30-40 years who had recovered from COVID-19. The sequenced sample was PBMCs or T cells enriched from blood (not recorded which).

Written as DNA, the CDR3 is TGTGCCAGCAGCCAATCCACAGGTCTTGAAAAACTGTTTTTT. This gives the protein CASSQSTGLEKLFF. This rearrangement joins TRBV16 to TRBJ1-4; tentatively, D is TRBD1 (5 bases). Deletions cut 0 bases from V and 7 bases from J, with 9 bases between. CDR1 is KGHSY, CDR2 FQNENV, per germline. The CDR3 covers 14 residues. The variable domain in full, with the rest retrieved from reference TRBV16 and TRBJ1-4, is GEEVAQTPKHLVRGEGQKAKLYCAPIKGHSYVFWYQQVLKNEFKFLISFQNENVFDETGMPKERFSAKCLPNSPCSLEIQATKLEDSAVYFCASSQSTGLEKLFFGSGTQLSVL.